This entry concerns a single T cell receptor (beta chain). There is no known antigen for this receptor. No qualities accompany the bases; no much larger clone lies one base away. The record originates from a study of control samples from healthy donors and cancer patients (dated by TCRdb to the early 2020s). As encoded in the germline V gene (reference sequence), CDR1 is SGHNT while CDR2 is YYREEE. The CDR3 runs 13 residues from the cysteine to the phenylalanine. Only the CDR3 DNA is retained, 39 bases long and in frame from the first base. The junction carries 8 bases between V and J, which are trimmed by 4 bases and 1 base respectively. Receptor amplification or capture employed the immunoSEQ multiplex PCR assay. In its TCRdb copy, this immuneACCESS table keeps in-frame sequences only and misses some clones. Where compared with another copy, unresolved V genes explain less than half of these, and the others have no known cause. The sample yields 100,000 or so clones; approximately 90% were counted once. About 8% of the sample rests with the top ten.

The chain couples TRBV5-4 to TRBJ1-1; the D gene lacks a confident call. The sequencing sample was made of blood. The TCR comes from a man younger than 40 in good health. The CDR3 in this case is CASSEGRNTEAFF. In nucleotide form, the sequence is TGTGCCAGCAGCGAAGGACGGAACACTGAAGCTTTCTTT.